The clone carrying this T cell receptor beta chain was seen ten or more times. Its antigen remains unknown. This sample was included in a study of T cell repertoires in cytomegalovirus infection. Broader study findings: Identification of carriers of CMV plus the relevant HLA was performed using cumulative public TCR beta family frequency.

TCRdb called the reads again in MiXCR, with one record for every CDR3 protein. The repertoire holds approximately 290,000 distinct CDR3 sequences, with 20% to 30% as singletons. CDR3 length: 14 amino acids. The V gene lost 1 base and the J gene lost 4 bases, with 10 bases spanning the gap. The germline gives CDR1 SGHTA, CDR2 FQGNSA. The source of this sequence is a human donor in good health (CMV status not recorded). Some clones in this sample may be carry-over from other donors' samples. Material: PBMCs. The chain recombines TRBV7-2 with TRBJ2-5, with a tentative D call TRBD2 (6 bases). For the CDR3, the DNA is TGTGCCAGCAGCTTAGGGCGGGATACAGAGACCCAGTACTTC. It codes for CASSLGRDTETQYF.